The 21 T cell receptor beta chains listed next were all sequenced from one sample in a study of T cell changes during pregnancy in multiple sclerosis. Assay used: immunoSEQ multiplex PCR; TCRdb lists only in-frame clones, some missing. The sample includes some 40,000 clones, 88% of them seen just once. Sample: CD8+ T cells from peripheral blood mononuclear cells, taken in the first trimester of pregnancy. Receptors were obtained from a female donor with multiple sclerosis, enrolled in a pregnancy study.

This chain joins TRBV7-9 and TRBJ1-2; D possibly corresponds to TRBD1 (5 bases). The V end lost 2 bases, the J end lost 6 bases, and 10 bases lay between the germline ends. Germline V gives CDR1 SEHNR, CDR2 FQNEAQ (reference sequence). The CDR3 length is 13 residues. The chain's CDR3 is CASSLSDSNGYTF. The CDR3 DNA is TGTGCCAGCAGCTTATCCGACAGTAATGGCTACACCTTC.

This chain joins TRBV7-3 and TRBJ2-4; 7 bases map to TRBD1. Per germline, CDR1 SGHTA and CDR2 FQGTGA. The V segment lost 0 bases and the J segment 1 base; nucleotides outside the gene matches: 3. CDR3 length equals 16 residues. For the CDR3, the DNA is TGTGCCAGCAGCTTAACAGGGGGCTCGGCCAAAAACATTCAGTACTTC. Amino acid sequence: CASSLTGGSAKNIQYF.

This chain uses TRBV18 with TRBJ1-3; 7 positions match TRBD1. The V and J ends lost 5 bases and 0 bases, in that order; junction bases with no gene match: 16. The CDR3 is made up of 19 amino acids. CDR1 is KGHSH and CDR2 is LQKENI in the germline V gene. CDR3 nucleotide sequence: TGTGCCAGCTCATCTGCTACAGGGGACGTGTCCGACTCTGGAAACACCATATATTTT. The encoded protein is CASSSATGDVSDSGNTIYF.

The chain is built from TRBV29-1 and TRBJ1-3; D is unresolved. The CDR3 consists of 12 residues. V was pared by 8 bases and J by 3 bases, with 11 bases between. Per the germline V gene, CDR1 is SQVTM and CDR2 is ANQGSEA. The CDR3 bases are TGCAGCTTCGAGGGAGATGGAAACACCATATATTTT. Protein: CSFEGDGNTIYF.

The genes are TRBV7-6 and TRBJ2-2, with 8 bases identical to TRBD2. V was pared by 3 bases and J by 1 base, with 4 bases of the junction left unmatched. The CDR3 spans 16 residues. Germline CDR1 and CDR2: SGHVS and FNYEAQ. The CDR3 protein is CASSFRLAKNTGELFF. CDR3 coding DNA: TGTGCCAGCAGCTTCAGACTAGCGAAGAACACCGGGGAGCTGTTTTTT.

CDR3: CASSPLDREAFF. The CDR3 DNA follows: TGTGCCAGCAGCCCACTGGACAGGGAAGCTTTCTTT. This sequence joins TRBV11-2 and TRBJ1-1; 7 bases line up with TRBD1. With V trimmed by 5 bases and J by 8 bases, 5 bases remained unmatched. The CDR3 is made up of 12 amino acids. Germline CDR1 reads SGHAT; CDR2 reads FQNNGV.

This sequence joins TRBV9 and TRBJ2-7; D is unresolved. V lost 0 bases, J lost 3 bases, and 7 bases lay in between. CDR3 length: 13 residues. The V gene's germline CDR1 is SGDLS and CDR2 YYNGEE. CDR3 nucleotide sequence: TGTGCCAGCAGCGTAGATATCTTCTACGAGCAGTACTTC. Translated, it gives CASSVDIFYEQYF.

J is TRBJ1-6 and V is TRBV7-6; 8 bases are shared with TRBD1. This CDR3 is 15 amino acids long. The J segment lost 6 bases and the V segment lost 5 bases, leaving 6 bases of the junction unmatched. Germline values: CDR1 SGHVS, CDR2 FNYEAQ. The CDR3 coding sequence is TGTGCCAGCAGCCCTGGACAGGGCGGTAATTCACCCCTCCACTTT. Its translation: CASSPGQGGNSPLHF.

The genes are TRBV18 and TRBJ2-7, with unresolved D. This CDR3 region has 14 residues. Germline V gene lookup returns CDR1 KGHSH and CDR2 LQKENI. Trimming took off 1 base at V and 2 bases at J, with 9 bases between the two ends. The CDR3 DNA reads TGTGCCAGCTCACCACGGTTCACGGCCTACGAGCAGTACTTC. This sequence encodes CASSPRFTAYEQYF. Filled out from reference TRBV18 and TRBJ2-7, the complete variable domain reads NAGVMQNPRHLVRRRGQEARLRCSPMKGHSHVYWYRQLPEEGLKFMVYLQKENIIDESGMPKERFSAEFPKEGPSILRIQQVVRGDSAAYFCASSPRFTAYEQYFGPGTRLTVT.

The chain uses TRBV13 and TRBJ1-6; perhaps TRBD1 as D (6 bases). From germline, CDR1 is PRHDT and CDR2 FYEKMQ (reference sequence). Trimming removed 5 bases from V and 5 bases from J, with 10 bases in between. CDR3 length equals 14 residues. The CDR3 protein is CASSPRGHNSPLHF. CDR3 coding DNA: TGTGCCAGCAGCCCCAGGGGCCATAATTCACCCCTCCACTTT.

The chain couples TRBV6-1 to TRBJ1-2, with TRBD1 identical over 7 bases. The CDR3 has 12 residues. CDR1 and CDR2 (germline): MNHNS, SASEGT. With V trimmed by 10 bases and J by 6 bases, 8 bases remained unmatched. The CDR3 reads CATLTGSDGYTF. As DNA, the CDR3 is TGTGCCACCTTGACAGGGTCTGATGGCTACACCTTC.

The chain is built from TRBV29-1 and TRBJ2-1, with TRBD2 identical over 8 bases. The CDR3 consists of 13 residues. With 4 bases clipped from V and 5 bases from J, the junction kept 4 bases outside the gene matches. Per germline, CDR1 SQVTM and CDR2 ANQGSEA. This chain's CDR3 is CSVGRRGDNEQFF. CDR3 nucleotide sequence: TGCAGCGTTGGACGGCGGGGGGACAATGAGCAGTTCTTC.

The chain couples TRBV7-9 to TRBJ2-1; weak D call: TRBD2 (5 bases). Trimming left V 0 bases short and J 1 base short, with 10 bases between. This CDR3 has 16 residues. The germline gives CDR1 SEHNR, CDR2 FQNEAQ (reference sequence). CDR3 coding DNA: TGTGCCAGCAGCTTAGCGGAGGAGTGGTCCTACAATGAGCAGTTCTTC. It translates to CASSLAEEWSYNEQFF.

With regard to this clone: Additional DNA sequences in this sample encode the identical CDR3. The rearrangement links TRBV19 to TRBJ1-1; possible D gene TRBD1, 5 bases. The CDR3 has 13 amino acids. Germline V CDR1 and CDR2: LNHDA, SQIVND (reference sequence). V was cut by 1 base and J by 5 bases, with 8 bases left in between. The CDR3 DNA reads TGTGCCAGTAGTATAGGGGGCGCGACTGAAGCTTTCTTT. Its protein product is CASSIGGATEAFF.

This chain uses TRBV6-1 with TRBJ1-2; tentative D call: TRBD1 (5 bases). Trimming removed 5 bases from V and 1 base from J, with 11 bases in between. This CDR3 has 14 amino acids. Looked up from germline, CDR1 is MNHNS and CDR2 is SASEGT. The CDR3 nucleotides are TGTGCCAGCAGTCAGGAGGGGCTTAACTATGGCTACACCTTC. It specifies CASSQEGLNYGYTF.

This chain links TRBV5-1 with TRBJ2-5; 9 bases are shared with TRBD1. The trim removed 7 bases at V and 4 bases at J, leaving 11 bases unmatched. This CDR3 is built from 15 residues. Germline V gives CDR1 SGHRS, CDR2 YFSETQ. The CDR3 region has the DNA TGCGCCAGCGCTCCTACAGGGGGCATTGGAGAGACCCAGTACTTC. Its protein product is CASAPTGGIGETQYF.

The J gene is TRBJ2-7, the V gene TRBV14; weak D call: TRBD1 (6 bases). The V end lost 2 bases, the J end lost 3 bases, and 11 bases lay between the germline ends. The CDR3 has 14 amino acids. Germline CDR1 SGHDN, CDR2 FVKESK. CDR3 DNA: TGTGCCAGCAGCCAACAGGGGCGGCTCTACGAGCAGTACTTC. It translates to CASSQQGRLYEQYF. The variable domain in full, with the rest retrieved from reference TRBV14 and TRBJ2-7, is EAGVTQFPSHSVIEKGQTVTLRCDPISGHDNLYWYRRVMGKEIKFLLHFVKESKQDESGMPNNRFLAERTGGTYSTLKVQPAELEDSGVYFCASSQQGRLYEQYFGPGTRLTVT.

This clone came up once. The chain links TRBV9 to TRBJ2-1; D possibly corresponds to TRBD1 (6 bases). The CDR3 runs to 15 residues. CDR1 SGDLS and CDR2 YYNGEE come from the germline V gene. The germline V and J ends were trimmed by 0 bases and 2 bases, with 9 bases remaining between them. CDR3 region: CASSVVGGAYNEQFF. CDR3 sequence (DNA): TGTGCCAGCAGCGTAGTAGGGGGAGCCTACAATGAGCAGTTCTTC.

The rearrangement uses TRBV4-3 and TRBJ2-1; TRBD2 aligns across 10 bases. The CDR3 has 15 amino acids. Germline V gene data show CDR1 as LGHNA and CDR2 as YSLEER. With 4 bases clipped from V and 10 bases from J, the junction kept 10 bases outside the gene matches. The CDR3 loop is CASSRALAGVWEQFF. DNA of the CDR3: TGCGCCAGCAGCCGTGCCCTAGCGGGGGTGTGGGAGCAGTTCTTC.

The chain combines TRBV7-6 with TRBJ2-7; TRBD2 agrees at 7 bases. CDR1 and CDR2 (germline): SGHVS, FNYEAQ. The CDR3 length is 13 residues. Germline trimming cut 4 bases from V and 3 bases from J; bases unmatched to any gene: 3. The CDR3 nucleotides read TGTGCCAGCAGCTCTAGCGGCTACTACGAGCAGTACTTC. This translates into CASSSSGYYEQYF.

This rearrangement joins TRBV7-2 to TRBJ1-6; no reliable D call. The germline V gene encodes CDR1 SGHTA and CDR2 FQGNSA. V was shortened by 3 bases and J by 7 bases, with 13 bases between the two germline ends. This CDR3 spans 15 amino acids. This CDR3 is CASSFERRVNSPLHF. In DNA, the CDR3 is TGTGCCAGCAGCTTCGAGAGGAGGGTAAATTCACCCCTCCACTTT.